This T cell receptor beta chain was captured by sequencing in a study of CD8 T cells in Susac syndrome. Overall study results and limits: The authors acknowledged that their TCR sequencing and HLA analysis involved a relatively small number of individuals.

From germline, CDR1 is MNHEY and CDR2 SVGAGI. The ends were cut back, 2 bases at V and 5 bases at J, with 9 bases in the middle. The CDR3 length is 13 residues. The authors reverse transcribed roughly 0.5 to 1 ug RNA with random hexamers. Multiplex immunoSEQ PCR targeted 54 Vbeta and 13 Jbeta TCR beta segments. TCRdb reprocessed the immunoSEQ multiplex PCR reads via MiXCR and lists one record per CDR3 protein. The data show under 80,000 distinct CDR3 sequences, with just under 95% seen just once and about 0.38% held by the top ten. Blood CD8+ and CD4+ T cells underwent high-throughput TCR beta sequencing. This clonotype has only one observation. Its antigen is unidentified.

Input material: CD8+ T cells from PBMCs. This sequence originates from a human donor with multiple sclerosis. The V gene is TRBV6-5, the J gene TRBJ1-1; D might be TRBD1 (5 bases). The CDR3 DNA sequence: TGTGCCAGCAGTTACATGACAGCAACTGAAGCTTTCTTT. It codes for CASSYMTATEAFF.